This T cell receptor (beta chain) came from a study of blood T cells in healthy people across ages. Points from the study as a whole: Aged donors had fewer naive CD4+ cells and lower diversity than long-lived donors.

A second PCR, run for roughly 7 to 11 cycles, used a sample-barcoded 5' primer plus a J-beta primer mix. Each CDR3 protein is one row after TCRdb ran MiXCR on the 5' RACE reads. The repertoire holds 1.6 million or so distinct CDR3 sequences, about 32% seen once, with 10% to 12% in the top ten. As regards this clonotype: The antigen is unknown. This may come from a read error, since a much larger clone is one base off.

CDR3 size: 13 residues. In germline, CDR1 is MDHEN, CDR2 SYDVKM. Per-sample yields of isolated PBMCs were at least 6.5 million. The receptor was isolated from a young woman in good health. The rearrangement uses TRBV28 and TRBJ2-5; a weak D match, TRBD2 (5 bases). The J call may be incorrect, as the DNA end agrees better with TRBJ2-7. Sample: blood. CDR3 residues: CASSYPRAHEQYF. The DNA for the CDR3 is TGTGCCAGCAGCTACCCGAGGGCTCACGAGCAGTACTTC.